This TCR beta chain was sequenced during a study of OX40 agonist ivuxolimab in advanced cancers. Broader study findings: Both blood CD4+ and CD8+ T cells showed clonal growth by week 6 at 0.1 to 3.0 mg/kg. Averaging showed that CD8+ T cells had more expanded clones than CD4+ did.

Blood samples were obtained at baseline, cycle 4 day 1, and cycle 7 day 1. Only in-frame clones appear in the TCRdb table, and some are missing; sequencing was by immunoSEQ multiplex PCR. The sample holds some 74,000 clones, 85% to 90% seen once. Comments on this clone: Its antigen remains unidentified.

The sequencing here drew on CD4+ or CD8+ T cells sorted from blood, taken in a trial of the OX40 agonist ivuxolimab. The sequence was collected from an adult with an advanced solid tumor such as melanoma, head and neck, liver or kidney cancer.

CDR3 protein: CASSWSQGEAFF. The DNA of the CDR3 is TGTGCCAGCAGTTGGTCACAGGGTGAAGCTTTCTTT. The gene calls are TRBV28 and TRBJ1-1; maybe TRBD1 (6 bases). The CDR3 spans 12 residues. Trimming shortened V by 4 bases and J by 7 bases, and 10 bases separated the two germline ends. The germline V gene has CDR1 MDHEN and CDR2 SYDVKM.